A single count supports the clone carrying this TCR beta chain. Antigen specificity is unknown. This CDR3 spans 18 amino acids. Per the germline V gene, CDR1 is SGDLS and CDR2 is YYNGEE. Trimming removed 3 bases from V and 5 bases from J; junction bases left unmatched: 13. This sample was included in a study of CD4 T cells in relation to SARS-CoV-2 and coronaviruses. Study conclusions and caveats: Compared with monoreactive clones, crossreactive clones showed significantly weaker SARS-CoV-2 expansion.

Repertoires were generated with immunoSEQ multiplex PCR, while TCRdb's copy carries only in-frame clones and drops some. This sample has roughly 18,000 clones; 70% to 85% occur once, and the top ten carry about 21%. Unexposed donor CD4+ T cells date from about 2011-2019, before the COVID-19 pandemic. Isolation of CD4+ T cells took place after about eleven days in culture. The clonotype comes from a human donor in good health. The specimen sequenced was CD4+ T cells from PBMCs, cultured in vitro. The chain is built from TRBV9 and TRBJ2-3; the match to TRBD2 covers 12 bases. The CDR3 spells CASSANHLAGGPQDTQYF. CDR3 nucleotide sequence: TGTGCCAGCAGCGCCAACCACCTAGCGGGAGGGCCGCAAGATACGCAGTATTTT.